This T cell receptor beta chain was captured by sequencing in a study of T-cell reconstitution after alpha-beta-depleted transplantation in children. Study outcomes and limitations: When one year had passed after transplant, most T-cell counts and diversity came from newly produced T cells. Approximately two months post-transplant, alpha-beta T cells reportedly originated from several hundred expanded graft clones. There were some patients whose high TCRbeta diversity at day 60 came from surviving recipient T cells and thymic progenitors.

This clonotype has a count of ten or more. The antigen is unknown. Preparation of the TCRbeta library involved a method that used unique molecular identifiers. TCRdb re-analysed the PCR reads in MiXCR, keeping a single row per CDR3 protein. Altogether 750,000 to 950,000 distinct CDR3 sequences are present, approximately 15% being singletons, with the ten largest covering roughly 5%. The sequence was obtained from a male patient under 18 who had a stem cell transplant for acute lymphoblastic leukemia, so the T cells may come from the graft donor. Sequenced material: PBMCs, mostly from graft donor cells, taken 360 days after TCRalphabeta/CD19-depleted stem cell transplant.

The CDR3 DNA sequence: TGTGCCAGCAGCCAAGATCTCGTCTACGAGCAGTACTTC. Its translation is CASSQDLVYEQYF. The chain is built from TRBV4-2 and TRBJ2-7; D is unclear. The CDR3 length is 13 residues. V lost 0 bases and J lost 3, with 6 bases in between. The germline gives CDR1 LGHNA, CDR2 YNFKEQ.